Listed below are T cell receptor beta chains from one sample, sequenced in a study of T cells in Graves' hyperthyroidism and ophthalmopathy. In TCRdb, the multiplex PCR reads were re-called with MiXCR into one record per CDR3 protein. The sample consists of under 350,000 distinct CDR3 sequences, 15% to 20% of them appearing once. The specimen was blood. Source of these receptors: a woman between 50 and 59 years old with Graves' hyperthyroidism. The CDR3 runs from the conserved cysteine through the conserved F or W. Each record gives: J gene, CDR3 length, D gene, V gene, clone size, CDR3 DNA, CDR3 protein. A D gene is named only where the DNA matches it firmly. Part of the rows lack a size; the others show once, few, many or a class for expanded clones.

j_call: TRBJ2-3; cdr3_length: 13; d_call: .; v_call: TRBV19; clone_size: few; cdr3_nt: TGTGCCAGTAGTAATCAGGGGTCAGATACGCAGTATTTT; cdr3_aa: CASSNQGSDTQYF
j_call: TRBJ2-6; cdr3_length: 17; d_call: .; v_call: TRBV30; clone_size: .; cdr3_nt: TGTGCCTGGAGCCTGGGAGGGGGCGCATCTGGGGCCAACGTCCTGACTTTC; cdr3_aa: CAWSLGGGASGANVLTF
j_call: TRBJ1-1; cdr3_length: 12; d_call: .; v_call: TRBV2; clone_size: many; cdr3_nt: TGTGCCAGCAGTGAAATGAGGACTGAAGCTTTCTTT; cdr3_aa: CASSEMRTEAFF
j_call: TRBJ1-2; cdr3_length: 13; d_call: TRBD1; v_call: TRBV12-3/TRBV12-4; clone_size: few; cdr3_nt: TGTGCCAGCAGTCCACAGGGGGAGGCTGGCTACACCTTC; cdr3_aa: CASSPQGEAGYTF
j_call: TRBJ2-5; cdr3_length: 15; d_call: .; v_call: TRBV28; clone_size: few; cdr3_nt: TGTGCCACCTACCACAGCGGACGGGGGTGGGGGACCCAGTACTTC; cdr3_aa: CATYHSGRGWGTQYF
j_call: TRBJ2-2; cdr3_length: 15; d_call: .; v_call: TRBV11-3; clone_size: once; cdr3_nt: TGTGCCAGCAGATATGGGGCCCTCTCTACCGGGGAGCTGTTTTTT; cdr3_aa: CASRYGALSTGELFF
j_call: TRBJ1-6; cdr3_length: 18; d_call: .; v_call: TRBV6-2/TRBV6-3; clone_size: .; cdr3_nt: TGTGCCAGCAGTTACTCGTTTCGGGTGGATCGGAATAATTCACCCCTCCACTTT; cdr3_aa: CASSYSFRVDRNNSPLHF
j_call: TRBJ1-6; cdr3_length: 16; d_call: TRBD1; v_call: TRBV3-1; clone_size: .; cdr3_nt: TGTGCCAGCAGCCAAGGATCCGGGACAGGGGTTTCACCCCTCCACTTT; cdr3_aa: CASSQGSGTGVSPLHF
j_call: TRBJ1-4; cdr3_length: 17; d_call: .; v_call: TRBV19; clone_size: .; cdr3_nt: TGTGCCAGTATGGGGACACTCGATTTTGCAACTAATGAAAAACTGTTTTTT; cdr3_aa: CASMGTLDFATNEKLFF
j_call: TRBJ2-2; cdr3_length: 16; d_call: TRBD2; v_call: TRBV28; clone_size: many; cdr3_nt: TGTGCCAGCACCCTCGGTGAGGTGGGAGGGGCCGGGGAGCTGTTTTTT; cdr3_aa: CASTLGEVGGAGELFF
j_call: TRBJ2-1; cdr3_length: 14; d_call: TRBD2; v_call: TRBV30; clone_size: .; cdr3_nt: TGTGCCTGGAATGAGGCGGGGGGTTCCGATGAGCAGTTCTTC; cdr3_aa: CAWNEAGGSDEQFF
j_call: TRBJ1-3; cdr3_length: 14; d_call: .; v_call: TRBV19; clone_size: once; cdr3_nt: TGTGCCAGTAGTATGTACGGGTCTGGAAACACCATATATTTT; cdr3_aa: CASSMYGSGNTIYF